This paragraph reports one TCR beta chain. This clone's antigen is unknown. A much more abundant neighbour one base away suggests this may be a read error. Ficoll-Paque density gradient centrifugation was used to isolate PBMCs. TCRdb lists the instrument as Illumina NovaSeq 6000. cDNA libraries for TCRalpha and TCRbeta were prepared by 5'RACE using constant-segment primers, with sample barcodes and unique molecular identifiers added. Trizol reagent was used to extract RNA from every sample. Libraries were amplified in two PCR steps, with a second sample barcode and Illumina TruSeq adapters added in the second step. Sequencing of libraries was performed on an Illumina NovaSeq with 2 x 150 bp paired-end reads. The authors' analysis ran thus. The reads were demultiplexed and collapsed into UMI-guided consensus sequences using migec v1.2.7. Using mixcr v2.1.11, UMI consensuses were aligned to TRA and TRB V and J templates and then assembled into clonotypes. A clonotype was counted as expanded or contracted only if both edgeR and NoisET called the change significant, with noise models trained on biological replicates. edgeR calls used a false discovery rate-adjusted p below 0.01 and a log2 fold-change threshold of 1. As an exploratory analysis of dynamics, max-normalized trajectories of the 1000 most abundant clonotypes were examined with PCA combined with hierarchical clustering. Separately sequenced CD4+ and CD8+ repertoires were used to assign a CD4 or CD8 phenotype to each responding clone. Starting from the raw public reads, TCRdb applied fastp trimming at Q25, assembled clones with MiXCR and retained in-frame beta chains. Every entry covers one CDR3 protein and lists the most common genes and DNA from its rows. The V and J calls come from TCRdb's annotation, not from the publication. The sample includes hundreds of thousands of distinct CDR3 sequences, with roughly 15% observed a single time. Of the sample, about a fifth falls within the top ten clones.

This sample was taken from a study of T-cell memory formation after mild COVID-19 (dated by TCRdb to the early 2020s). Background for the entire study: Most TCR sequence clusters were specific to one of the two donors. Longitudinal TCRalpha and TCRbeta repertoire sequencing tracked T-cell clones expanding and contracting after mild COVID-19 in two donors. The cohort was made up of two young adult volunteers, one female and one male, who were previously healthy.

The paper as a whole reports these results and caveats: Clones contracting from day 15 to 85 had balanced CD4/CD8 phenotypes, while a second wave expanding from day 15 to 37 was biased towards CD4+. Some responding clones were found in pre-infection memory, which suggests that pre-existing cross-reactive memory T cells took part in the SARS-CoV-2 response. Contracting CD4+ clones were located mainly in the CM and EM memory subsets, whereas CD8+ clones were found to be enriched in EMRA. SARS-CoV-2 specificity of the second-wave clones peaking on day 37 was not confirmed. The study covered only a couple of mild cases, and larger cohorts including severe cases with pre-infection samples were considered necessary.

Including the terminal cysteine and phenylalanine, the CDR3 comprises 14 residues. Left in the record is the CDR3 DNA by itself, 42 bases read in frame from the first base. The source material was PBMCs or a T cell subset sorted from them (not recorded which). This receptor was taken from a man between 18 and 35 years old who had mild COVID-19 (a few samples of this study predate the infection). The sample titles of this study are shuffled in the database, so cell type and time point are left out; the donor was told from shared clones. The sequence links TRBV12-3 or TRBV12-4 to TRBJ1-5; the D gene cannot be resolved reliably. The nucleotides are TGTGCCAGCAGCCTACTAAATAGCAATCAGCCCAAGCATTTT. This encodes CASSLLNSNQPKHF.